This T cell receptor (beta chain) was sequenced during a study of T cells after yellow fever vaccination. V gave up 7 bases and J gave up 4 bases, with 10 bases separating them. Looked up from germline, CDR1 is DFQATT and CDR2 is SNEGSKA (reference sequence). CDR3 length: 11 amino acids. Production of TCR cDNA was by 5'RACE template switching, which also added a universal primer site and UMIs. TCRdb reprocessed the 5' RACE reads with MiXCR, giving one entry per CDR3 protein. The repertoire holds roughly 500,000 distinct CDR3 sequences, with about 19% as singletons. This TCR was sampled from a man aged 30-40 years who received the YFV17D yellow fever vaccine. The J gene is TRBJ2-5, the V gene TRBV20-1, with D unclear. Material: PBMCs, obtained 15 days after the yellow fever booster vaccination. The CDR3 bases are TGCAGTGGATTGGAAGGAGAGACCCAGTACTTC. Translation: CSGLEGETQYF.